This entry concerns a single T cell receptor beta chain. Its specificity is unknown. These data come from a study of cytomegalovirus exposure and HLA in healthy donors. Use of 60 Vbeta and 13 Jbeta primers characterized the PCR. TCRdb's table, derived via immunoSEQ multiplex PCR, lists solely in-frame clones and lacks some. The sample has about 150,000 clones; just under 70% are singletons. Broader study findings: Accurate prediction of most subjects' HLA-A and HLA-B alleles from TCR beta sequences was reported.

The specimen was PBMCs. This TCR was recovered from a man aged 60-69 years in good health and CMV-seronegative.

In DNA, the CDR3 is TGTGCCAGCACACGCGGTGGGTACCAAGAGACCCAGTACTTC. Residues: CASTRGGYQETQYF. The rearrangement links TRBV6-5 to TRBJ2-5; no reliable D call. Germline V lookup: CDR1 MNHEY, CDR2 SVGAGI. The CDR3 consists of 14 residues. The ends were cut back, 7 bases at V and 0 bases at J, with 12 bases in the middle.